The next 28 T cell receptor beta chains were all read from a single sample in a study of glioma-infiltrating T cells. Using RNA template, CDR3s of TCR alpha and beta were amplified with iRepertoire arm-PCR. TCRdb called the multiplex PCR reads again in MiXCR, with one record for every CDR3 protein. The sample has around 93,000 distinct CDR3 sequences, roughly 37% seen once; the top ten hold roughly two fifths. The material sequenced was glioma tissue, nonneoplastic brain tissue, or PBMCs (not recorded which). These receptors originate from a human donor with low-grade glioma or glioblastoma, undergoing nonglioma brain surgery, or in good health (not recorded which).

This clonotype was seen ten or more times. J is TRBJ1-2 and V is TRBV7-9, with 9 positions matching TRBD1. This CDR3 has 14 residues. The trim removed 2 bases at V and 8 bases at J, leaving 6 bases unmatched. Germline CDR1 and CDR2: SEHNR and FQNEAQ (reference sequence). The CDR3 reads CASSLRDRAEGYTF. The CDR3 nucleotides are TGTGCCAGCAGCTTACGGGACAGGGCGGAGGGCTACACCTTC.

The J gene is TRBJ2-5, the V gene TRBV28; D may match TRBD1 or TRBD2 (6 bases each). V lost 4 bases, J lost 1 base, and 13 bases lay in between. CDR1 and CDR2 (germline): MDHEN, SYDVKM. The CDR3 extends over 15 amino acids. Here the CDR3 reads CASSSRGGRQETQYF. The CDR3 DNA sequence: TGTGCCAGCAGTTCTAGAGGGGGGCGCCAAGAGACCCAGTACTTC. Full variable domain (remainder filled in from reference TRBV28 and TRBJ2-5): DVKVTQSSRYLVKRTGEKVFLECVQDMDHENMFWYRQDPGLGLRLIYFSYDVKMKEKGDIPEGYSVSREKKERFSLILESASTNQTSMYLCASSSRGGRQETQYFGPGTRLLVL.

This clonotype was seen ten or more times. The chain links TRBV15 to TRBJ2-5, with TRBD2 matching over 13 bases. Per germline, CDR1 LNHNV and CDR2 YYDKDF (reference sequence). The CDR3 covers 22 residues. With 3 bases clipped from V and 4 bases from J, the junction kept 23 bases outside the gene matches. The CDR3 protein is CATSRDTDAKGLAGNKAETQYF. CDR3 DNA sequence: TGTGCCACCAGCAGGGACACGGACGCGAAGGGACTAGCGGGAAACAAGGCAGAGACCCAGTACTTC. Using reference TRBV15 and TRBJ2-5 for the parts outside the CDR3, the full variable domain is DAMVIQNPRYQVTQFGKPVTLSCSQTLNHNVMYWYQQKSSQAPKLLFHYYDKDFNNEADTPDNFQSRRPNTSFCFLDIRSPGLGDTAMYLCATSRDTDAKGLAGNKAETQYFGPGTRLLVL.

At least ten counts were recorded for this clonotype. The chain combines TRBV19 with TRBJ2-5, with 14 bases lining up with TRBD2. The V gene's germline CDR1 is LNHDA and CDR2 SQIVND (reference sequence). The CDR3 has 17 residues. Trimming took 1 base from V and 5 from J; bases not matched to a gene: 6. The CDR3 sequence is CASSIGGLAGVRETQYF. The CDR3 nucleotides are TGTGCCAGTAGTATAGGGGGACTAGCGGGAGTACGGGAGACCCAGTACTTC.

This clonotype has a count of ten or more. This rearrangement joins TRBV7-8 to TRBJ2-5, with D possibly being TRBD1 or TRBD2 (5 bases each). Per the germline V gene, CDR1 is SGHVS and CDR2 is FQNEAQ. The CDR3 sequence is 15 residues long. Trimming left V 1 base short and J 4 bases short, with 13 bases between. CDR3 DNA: TGTGCCAGCAGCTTAGGGGGCTGGAGCGGAGAGACCCAGTACTTC. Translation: CASSLGGWSGETQYF.

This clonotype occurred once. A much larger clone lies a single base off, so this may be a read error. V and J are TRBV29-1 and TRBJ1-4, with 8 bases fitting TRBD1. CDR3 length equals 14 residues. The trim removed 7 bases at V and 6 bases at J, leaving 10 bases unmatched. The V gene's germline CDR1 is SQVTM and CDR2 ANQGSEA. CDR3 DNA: TGCAGCGCCCTAGACAGGGGCTTAGATGAAAAACTGTTTTTT. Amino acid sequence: CSALDRGLDEKLFF.

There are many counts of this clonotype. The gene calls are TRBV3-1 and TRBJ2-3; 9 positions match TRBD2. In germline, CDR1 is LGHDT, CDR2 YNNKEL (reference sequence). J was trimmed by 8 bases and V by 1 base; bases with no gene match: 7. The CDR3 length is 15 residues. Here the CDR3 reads CASSQGAGGQSTQYF. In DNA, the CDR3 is TGTGCCAGCAGCCAAGGAGCGGGGGGACAGAGTACGCAGTATTTT.

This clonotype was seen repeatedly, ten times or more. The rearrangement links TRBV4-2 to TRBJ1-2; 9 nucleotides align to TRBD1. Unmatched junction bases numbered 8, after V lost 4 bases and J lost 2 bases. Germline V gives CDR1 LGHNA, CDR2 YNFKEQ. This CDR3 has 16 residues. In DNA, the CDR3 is TGTGCCAGCAGCCCATCTTCTGGGACAGGGAACTATGGCTACACCTTC. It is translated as CASSPSSGTGNYGYTF.

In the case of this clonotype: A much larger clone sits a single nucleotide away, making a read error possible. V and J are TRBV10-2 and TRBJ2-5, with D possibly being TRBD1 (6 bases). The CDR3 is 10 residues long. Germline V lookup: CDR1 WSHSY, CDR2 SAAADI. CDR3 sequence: CAEGQEIQYF. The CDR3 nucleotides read TGTGCCGAGGGACAAGAGATCCAGTACTTC.

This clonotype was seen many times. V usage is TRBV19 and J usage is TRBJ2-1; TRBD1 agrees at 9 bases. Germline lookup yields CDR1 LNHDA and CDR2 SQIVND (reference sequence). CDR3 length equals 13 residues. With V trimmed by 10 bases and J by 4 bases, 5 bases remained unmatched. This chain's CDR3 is CATRDRVYNEQFF. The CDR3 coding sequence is TGTGCCACCCGGGACAGGGTATACAATGAGCAGTTCTTC.

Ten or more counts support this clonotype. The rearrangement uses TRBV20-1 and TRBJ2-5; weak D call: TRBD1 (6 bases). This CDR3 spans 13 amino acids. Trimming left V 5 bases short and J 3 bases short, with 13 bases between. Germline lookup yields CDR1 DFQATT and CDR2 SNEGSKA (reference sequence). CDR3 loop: CSAPRQAEETQYF. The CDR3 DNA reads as TGCAGTGCTCCCCGACAGGCCGAAGAGACCCAGTACTTC.

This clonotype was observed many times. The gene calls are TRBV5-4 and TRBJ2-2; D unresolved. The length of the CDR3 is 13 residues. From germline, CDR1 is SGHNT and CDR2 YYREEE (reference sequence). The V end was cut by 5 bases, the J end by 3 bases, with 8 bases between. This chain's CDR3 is CASSLDYTGELFF. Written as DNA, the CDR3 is TGTGCCAGCAGTCTCGACTACACCGGGGAGCTGTTTTTT.

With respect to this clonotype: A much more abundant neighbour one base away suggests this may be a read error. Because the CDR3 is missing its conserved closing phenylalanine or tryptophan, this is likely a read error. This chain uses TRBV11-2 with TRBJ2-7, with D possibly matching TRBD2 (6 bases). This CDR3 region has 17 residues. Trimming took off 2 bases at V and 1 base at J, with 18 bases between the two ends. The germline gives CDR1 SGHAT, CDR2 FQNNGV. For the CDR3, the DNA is TGTGCCAGCAGCTTACGGTTTTCCGGGGGACTGTCCTACGAGCAGTACTCC. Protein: CASSLRFSGGLSYEQYS.

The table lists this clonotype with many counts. The CDR3 coding sequence is TGTGCCGCCCAAGGGGGGAGCTCCTACGAGCAGTACTTC. Amino acid sequence: CAAQGGSSYEQYF. The gene calls are TRBV2 and TRBJ2-7; D tentatively reads TRBD1 or TRBD2 (6 bases each). This CDR3 comprises 13 residues. Germline assignment: CDR1 SNHLY and CDR2 FYNNEI. V gave up 11 bases and J gave up 0 bases, with 14 bases separating them.

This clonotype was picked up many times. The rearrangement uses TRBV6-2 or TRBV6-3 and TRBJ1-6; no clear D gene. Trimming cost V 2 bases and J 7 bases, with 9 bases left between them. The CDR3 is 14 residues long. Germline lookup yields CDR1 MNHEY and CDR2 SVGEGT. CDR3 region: CASSYMTENSPLHF. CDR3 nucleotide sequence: TGTGCCAGCAGTTACATGACGGAAAATTCACCCCTCCACTTT.

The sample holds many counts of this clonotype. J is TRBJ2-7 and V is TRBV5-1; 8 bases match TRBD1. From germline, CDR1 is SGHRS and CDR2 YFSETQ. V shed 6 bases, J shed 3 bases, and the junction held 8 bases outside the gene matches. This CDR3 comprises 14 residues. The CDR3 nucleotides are TGCGCCAGCACCAACGCAGGGGGCAGCTACGAGCAGTACTTC. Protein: CASTNAGGSYEQYF. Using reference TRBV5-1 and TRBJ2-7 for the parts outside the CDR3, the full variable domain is KAGVTQTPRYLIKTRGQQVTLSCSPISGHRSVSWYQQTPGQGLQFLFEYFSETQRNKGNFPGRFSGRQFSNSRSEMNVSTLELGDSALYLCASTNAGGSYEQYFGPGTRLTVT.

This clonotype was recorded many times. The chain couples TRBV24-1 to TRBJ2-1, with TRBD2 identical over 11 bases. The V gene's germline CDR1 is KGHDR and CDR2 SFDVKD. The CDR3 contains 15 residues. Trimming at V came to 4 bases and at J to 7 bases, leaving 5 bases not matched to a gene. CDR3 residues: CATSDPGLAVNEQFF. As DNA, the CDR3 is TGTGCCACCAGTGACCCGGGACTAGCGGTGAATGAGCAGTTCTTC.

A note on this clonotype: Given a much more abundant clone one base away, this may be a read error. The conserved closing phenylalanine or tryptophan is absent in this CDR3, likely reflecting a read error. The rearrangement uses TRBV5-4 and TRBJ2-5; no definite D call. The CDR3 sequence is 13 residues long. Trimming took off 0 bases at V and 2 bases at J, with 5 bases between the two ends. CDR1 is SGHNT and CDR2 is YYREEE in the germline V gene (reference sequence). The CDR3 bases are TGTGCCAGCAGCTTGGGGGAACAAGAGACCCAGTACGTC. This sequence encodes CASSLGEQETQYV.

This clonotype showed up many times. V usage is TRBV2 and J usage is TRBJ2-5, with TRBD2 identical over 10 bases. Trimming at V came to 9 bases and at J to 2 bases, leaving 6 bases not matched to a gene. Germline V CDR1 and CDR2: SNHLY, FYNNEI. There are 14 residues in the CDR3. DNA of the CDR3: TGTGCCAGTAGGACTAGCGGCTTACAAGAGACCCAGTACTTC. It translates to CASRTSGLQETQYF.

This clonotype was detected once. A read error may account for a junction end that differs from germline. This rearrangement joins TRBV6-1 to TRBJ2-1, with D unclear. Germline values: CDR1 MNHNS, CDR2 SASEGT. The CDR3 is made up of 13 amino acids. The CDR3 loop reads CASSPVGKNEQDF. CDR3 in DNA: TGTGCCAGCAGCCCTGTAGGGAAAAATGAGCAGGACTTC.

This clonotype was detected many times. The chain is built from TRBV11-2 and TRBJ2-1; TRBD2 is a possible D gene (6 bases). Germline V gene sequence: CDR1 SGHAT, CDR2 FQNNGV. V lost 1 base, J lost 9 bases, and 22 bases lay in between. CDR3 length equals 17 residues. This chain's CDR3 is CASSLAGRRGRLSEQFF. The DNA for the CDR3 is TGTGCCAGCAGCTTAGCGGGTCGACGGGGGAGACTAAGTGAGCAGTTCTTC.

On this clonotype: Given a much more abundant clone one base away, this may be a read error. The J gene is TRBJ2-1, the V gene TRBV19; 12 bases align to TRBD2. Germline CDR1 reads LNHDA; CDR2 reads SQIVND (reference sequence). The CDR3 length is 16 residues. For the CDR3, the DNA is TGTGCCAGTACCAAGGATCTAGCGGGGGGGTACAATGAGCAGTCCTTC. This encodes CASTKDLAGGYNEQSF.

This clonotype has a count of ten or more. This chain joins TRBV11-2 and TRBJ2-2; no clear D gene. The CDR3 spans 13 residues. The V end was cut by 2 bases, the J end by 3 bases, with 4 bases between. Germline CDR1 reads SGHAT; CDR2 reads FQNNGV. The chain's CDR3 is CASSLWDTGELFF. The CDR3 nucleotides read TGTGCCAGCAGCTTATGGGACACCGGGGAGCTGTTTTTT.

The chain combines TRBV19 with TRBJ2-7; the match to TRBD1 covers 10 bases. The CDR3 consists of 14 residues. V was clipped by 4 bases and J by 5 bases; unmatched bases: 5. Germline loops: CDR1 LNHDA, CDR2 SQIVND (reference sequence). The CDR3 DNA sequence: TGTGCCAGTAGTAACGGACAGGGGGTGGACGAGCAGTACTTC. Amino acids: CASSNGQGVDEQYF.

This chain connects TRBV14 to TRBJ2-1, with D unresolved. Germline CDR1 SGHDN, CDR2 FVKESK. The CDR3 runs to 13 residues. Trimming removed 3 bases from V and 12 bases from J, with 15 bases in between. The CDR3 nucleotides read TGTGCCAGCAGCCATTCGCTAACAGATACGCAGTTCTTC. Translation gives CASSHSLTDTQFF.

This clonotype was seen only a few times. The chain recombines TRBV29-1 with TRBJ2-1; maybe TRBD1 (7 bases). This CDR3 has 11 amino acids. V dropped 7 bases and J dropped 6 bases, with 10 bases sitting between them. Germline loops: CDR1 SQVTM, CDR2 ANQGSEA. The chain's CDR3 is CSAQGGNEQFF. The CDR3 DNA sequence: TGCAGCGCCCAGGGGGGCAATGAGCAGTTCTTC.

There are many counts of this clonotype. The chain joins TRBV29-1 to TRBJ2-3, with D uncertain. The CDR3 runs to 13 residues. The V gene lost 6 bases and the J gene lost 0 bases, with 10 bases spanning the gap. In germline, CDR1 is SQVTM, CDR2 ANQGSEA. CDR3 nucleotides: TGCAGCGTCAGTTCAGACAGCACAGATACGCAGTATTTT. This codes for CSVSSDSTDTQYF.

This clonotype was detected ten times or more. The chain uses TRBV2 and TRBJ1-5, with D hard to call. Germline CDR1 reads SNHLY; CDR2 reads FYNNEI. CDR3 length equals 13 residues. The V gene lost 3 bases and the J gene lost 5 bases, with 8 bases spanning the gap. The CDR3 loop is CASSDLLYQPQHF. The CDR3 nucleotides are TGTGCCAGCAGTGACTTACTTTATCAGCCCCAGCATTTT. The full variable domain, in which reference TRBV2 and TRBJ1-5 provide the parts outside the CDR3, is EPEVTQTPSHQVTQMGQEVILRCVPISNHLYFYWYRQILGQKVEFLVSFYNNEISEKSEIFDDQFSVERPDGSNFTLKIRSTKLEDSAMYFCASSDLLYQPQHFGDGTRLSIL.